These T cell receptor beta chains were read from a single sample in a study of molecular identifiers for immune sequencing clone quantification. TCRdb reanalysed the PCR reads using MiXCR and keeps one entry per CDR3 protein. There are about 500,000 distinct CDR3 sequences in the sample; about a quarter occur only once, and under 0.8% lies in the top ten. Source material: naive CD8+ T cells from blood, with Jurkat cell RNA spiked in. The receptors shown here come from a human donor in good health. Some libraries in this study had Jurkat cell RNA spiked in. Each CDR3 is given with its conserved first and last residue. Fields, in order: V gene, clone size, D gene, J gene, CDR3 DNA, CDR3 protein. A D gene is named only where the DNA matches it firmly. Part of the rows lack a size; the others show once, few, many or a class for expanded clones.

TRBV2	few	NA	TRBJ1-1	TGTGCCGGGAGGGAAGACACTGAAGCTTTCTTT	CAGREDTEAFF
TRBV27	many	NA	TRBJ1-5	TGTGCCAGCGGTGACGGTAGCAATCAGCCCCAGCATTTT	CASGDGSNQPQHF
TRBV7-2	NA	NA	TRBJ2-7	TGTGCCAGCAGCTTAGATCTCGGCCCCTCCTACGAGCAGTACTTC	CASSLDLGPSYEQYF
TRBV7-9	many	NA	TRBJ1-1	TGTGCCAGCAGCCGAACAGGGAACACTGAAGCTTTCTTT	CASSRTGNTEAFF
TRBV30	NA	TRBD1	TRBJ2-7	TGTGCCTGGAGTTCGACAGGGTACGAGCAGTACTTC	CAWSSTGYEQYF
TRBV10-3	NA	TRBD1	TRBJ1-3	TGTGCCACCGGCGCAGGGGGCGCGGAAGGAAACACCATATATTTT	CATGAGGAEGNTIYF
TRBV7-6	many	NA	TRBJ2-5	TGTGCCAGCAGCTTATTTGGGGAGACCCAGTACTTC	CASSLFGETQYF
TRBV27	many	TRBD1	TRBJ2-7	TGTGCCAGCAGTCGGACAGGGCCCTTGTTCTACGAGCAGTACTTC	CASSRTGPLFYEQYF
TRBV7-8	many	TRBD2	TRBJ2-1	TGTGCCAGCAGTAGAGGGACTAGCGGAGGGAATGAGCAGTTCTTC	CASSRGTSGGNEQFF
TRBV4-1	few	NA	TRBJ2-2	TGCGCCAGCAGCCAAGATCCGACAAGGGGCACCGGGGAGCTGTTTTTT	CASSQDPTRGTGELFF
TRBV27	few	NA	TRBJ2-7	TGTGCCAGCAGCCACGTCACGCCTGGGACTCAATACGAGCAGTACTTC	CASSHVTPGTQYEQYF
TRBV12-3/TRBV12-4	NA	NA	TRBJ2-5	TGTGCCAGCAGTTTTTGGCGGGGCTCCCAAGAGACCCAGTACTTC	CASSFWRGSQETQYF
TRBV7-2	many	TRBD2	TRBJ2-3	TGTGCCAGCAGCCTAGCGGGAGCCACGGGAGATACGCAGTATTTT	CASSLAGATGDTQYF
TRBV28	NA	TRBD2	TRBJ2-1	TGTGCCAGCAGGACTAGCGTGAACAATGAGCAGTTCTTC	CASRTSVNNEQFF
TRBV3-1	many	NA	TRBJ2-5	TGTGCCAGCAGCCCGCTAGGGGGGACCGACGAGACCCAGTACTTC	CASSPLGGTDETQYF
TRBV5-1	few	NA	TRBJ2-5	TGCGCCAGCAGGTGGGGTCTGGAGACCCAGTACTTC	CASRWGLETQYF
TRBV9	NA	NA	TRBJ1-1	TGTGCCAGCAGCGTAGATTCAGTGATGAACACTGAAGCTTTCTTT	CASSVDSVMNTEAFF
TRBV27	NA	NA	TRBJ1-1	TGTGCCAGCGAGAGTACTGGGGGACAAATCACTGAAGCTTTCTTT	CASESTGGQITEAFF
TRBV10-2	few	NA	TRBJ1-1	TGCGCCAGCGGAGGCTGGGGCACTGAAGCTTTCTTT	CASGGWGTEAFF
TRBV12-3/TRBV12-4	NA	NA	TRBJ2-3	TGTGCCAGCAGTTTATCTGCAGGGGCTGGCCGAACAGATACGCAGTATTTT	CASSLSAGAGRTDTQYF
TRBV9	NA	NA	TRBJ2-1	TGTGCCAGCAGCCCTCAGGGAGTAGGCTACAATGAGCAGTTCTTC	CASSPQGVGYNEQFF
TRBV6-2/TRBV6-3	few	NA	TRBJ1-1	TGTGCCAGCAGTTACCTTTTTCAATTCACTGAAGCTTTCTTT	CASSYLFQFTEAFF
TRBV4-3	NA	NA	TRBJ2-5	TGCGCCAGCAGCCAAGATTGGAGGGGGCGGGAGACCCAGTACTTC	CASSQDWRGRETQYF
TRBV9	many	TRBD2	TRBJ2-3	TGTGCCAGCAGCCCTAGGAGCGGGGGCCCCACAGATACGCAGTATTTT	CASSPRSGGPTDTQYF
TRBV13	many	NA	TRBJ2-7	TGTGCCAGCAGCCACACAGGTTCCTACGAGCAGTACTTC	CASSHTGSYEQYF
TRBV5-5	many	NA	TRBJ2-7	TGTGCCAGCAGCTTGGAGGAGGATAGAGATAACGAGCAGTACTTC	CASSLEEDRDNEQYF
TRBV28	NA	TRBD1	TRBJ1-1	TGTGCCAGCAGGTCTACAGGGGGCGAGAACACTGAAGCTTTCTTT	CASRSTGGENTEAFF
TRBV28	NA	NA	TRBJ1-5	TGTGCCAGCAGTTTGGGCCGAGGGGGAGAGGTTATTAATCAGCGCCAGCATTTT	CASSLGRGGEVINQRQHF
TRBV9	many	TRBD2	TRBJ2-7	TGTGCCAGCAGCGAGGGACTAGCGGATTACGAGCAGTACTTC	CASSEGLADYEQYF
TRBV27	few	NA	TRBJ1-6	TGTGCCAGCAGTTTTAACAGTTATAATTCACCCCTCCACTTT	CASSFNSYNSPLHF
TRBV9	few	TRBD2	TRBJ2-6	TGTGCCAGCAGCGCCGGGGGGGCAGATGGGGCCAACGTCCTGACTTTC	CASSAGGADGANVLTF
TRBV5-1	few	TRBD2	TRBJ2-7	TGCGCCAGCAGCTTGGTGACCACGCGGGAGTCCGCCTACGAGCAGTACTTC	CASSLVTTRESAYEQYF
TRBV19	NA	TRBD2	TRBJ2-3	TGTGCCAGTAGTGAAGGACTAGCGGGAGGAACGCAGTATTTT	CASSEGLAGGTQYF
TRBV19	few	TRBD1	TRBJ2-7	TGTGCCAGTAGTATAGCCACGACAGGGATCGAGCAGTACTTC	CASSIATTGIEQYF
TRBV24-1	few	NA	TRBJ1-1	TGTGCCACCAGCCTGAAAGAGAACACTGAAGCTTTCTTT	CATSLKENTEAFF
TRBV6-2/TRBV6-3	many	NA	TRBJ2-7	TGTGCCAGCAGTTACAGCTCCTCCTACGAGCAGTACTTC	CASSYSSSYEQYF
TRBV5-1	NA	NA	TRBJ1-2	TGCGCCAGCAGCTTGGAACGTGGTCTGTCCTATGGCTACACCTTC	CASSLERGLSYGYTF
TRBV28	NA	NA	TRBJ2-7	TGTGCCAGCAGTTTATTCGTCAACAACTACGAGCAGTACTTC	CASSLFVNNYEQYF
TRBV30	many	NA	TRBJ1-1	TGTGCCTGGAGCGCAGGGGTGACTGAAGCTTTCTTT	CAWSAGVTEAFF
TRBV13	few	NA	TRBJ2-2	TGTGCCAGCAGCTTAGTCCCTGCGGGGAACACCGGGGAGCTGTTTTTT	CASSLVPAGNTGELFF